This TCR beta chain was recovered during a study of blood T cell repertoires in COVID-19. At the level of the study: Sources were T cells, B-cell-depleted T cells, or PBMCs; the material itself was cDNA or gDNA.

Per the authors' pipeline: Reference gene primer amplification yielded estimated nucleated cell counts. Profiling relied on immunoSEQ multiplex PCR, and the TCRdb table lists in-frame clones only, not all of them. V, J and clone size are those of that table, while D and trimming were read from the DNA. The sample lists approximately 250,000 clones, 80% to 90% seen once, with more than 8.5% in the top ten. This CDR3 has 13 amino acids. Germline CDR1 SGHTS, CDR2 YDEGEE. V was pared by 4 bases and J by 7 bases, with 15 bases between. The rearrangement joins TRBV5-8 to TRBJ2-7; D uncertain. The sequenced material came from peripheral blood. This receptor was identified in a woman in her 70s with COVID-19, enrolled during active disease. CDR3 amino acids: CASSTDLPGEQYF. CDR3 DNA: TGTGCCAGCAGCACTGACCTACCGGGTGAGCAGTACTTC.